This T cell receptor beta chain stems from a study of human T cells and chemical hapten exposure (dated by TCRdb to about 2021). Turning to the overall study: For sensitization, 2% DPC in acetone was applied to a 2 cm by 2 cm area of upper inner arm skin. Peripheral blood TCR repertoire changes were tracked in vivo in alopecia patients during primary and secondary sensitization to the hapten diphenylcyclopropenone (DPC). Patient blood was sampled pre-sensitization (week 0) and at 2, 6 and about 24 weeks after DPC sensitization. Libraries were pooled for sequencing, and variation in per-sample TCR yields was attributed mainly to small differences in library volumes within the pool. Patch testing was done on the upper back using Finn chambers containing 0.01% DPC, and results were scored after 6 days according to International Contact Dermatitis Research Group standards. Weekly therapeutic DPC doses were additionally applied to the scalp of patients throughout the roughly 25-week study period. Alopecia areata with under or over 50% scalp involvement, alopecia totalis and alopecia universalis were represented in the patient cohort, which was mostly female. Blood for TCR sequencing was provided by twenty-nine alopecia patients at one to four time points (pre-sensitization, 2, 6 and 24 weeks). The paper's findings and limits, for the study overall: A positive correlation was found between the number of PT1 expanded TCRs and patch test score, with significance reached at thresholds 8, 16 and 32 but not 4. Repeated subsampling changed both the strength of the expansion versus patch-test correlation and the threshold at which the correlation became significant. Significantly more large CDR3 similarity clusters were formed by expanded TCRs than by pre-sensitization or healthy control sets, consistent with antigen-driven responses. No change with DPC sensitization was found in the number of TCRs above 1 in 1000 frequency, and no evidence of global repertoire structure alterations was found. Because all patients had alopecia, a presumed autoimmune disease, the immune response of the patients might differ from that of healthy individuals.

This clonotype was detected many times. Its binding antigen is unknown. No much larger clone is present one base from it, and per-base qualities are unavailable. As encoded in the germline V gene, CDR1 is SQVTM while CDR2 is ANQGSEA. The CDR3 runs 16 residues from the cysteine to the phenylalanine. CDR3 DNA is the only sequence kept; it has 48 bases, read in frame from the first base. V ends up 2 bases short and J 0 bases short, with an unmatched junction base count of 3. Sample time point, as interpreted from the label and publication: pre-sensitization, week 0. The treatment or condition label of this sample denotes: therapeutic diphenylcyclopropenone sensitization with weekly scalp DPC. At every patch-test visit, the blood draw took place before the patch test was put on. To be eligible, patients had to be aged 18 to 70, diagnosed with alopecia and judged suitable for DPC therapy, while pregnant patients were excluded. Total RNA was isolated from unfractionated whole blood collected in Tempus Blood RNA tubes.

Library generation was performed with RACE. The data were produced on a NextSeq 500. During library preparation, unique molecular identifiers were attached to individual cDNA molecules so that TCRs could be counted in a quantitative, reproducible way. Both TCR alpha and TCR beta chains were sequenced from each blood RNA sample. Per the authors' processing: The median number of TCRs per sample was roughly 98,000, ranging from about 20,000 to 750,000. The Decombinator software suite was used to annotate V, J and CDR3 in the TCR reads. For PS versus PT1 abundance plots, all samples were subsampled to the same number of TCRs (28,000). TCRs were defined as expanded if absent before sensitization and observed at least eight times at the 2-week time point. In-frame beta chains were kept once TCRdb had trimmed the public reads at Q25 with fastp and called clones with MiXCR. Every CDR3 protein is listed once, alongside the most common genes and DNA of its rows. None of the V and J calls come from the authors' own analysis; TCRdb made them. The table for this sample lists some 360,000 distinct CDR3 sequences; roughly 5.3% of them were counted only once. In total, the top ten clones hold just over 2.5% of the sample.

The origin of this receptor is a woman in her 50s with alopecia areata. Some clones in this sample may be carry-over from other donors' samples. Recombination joined TRBV29-1 with TRBJ1-3, and 11 bases in between align with TRBD1. Sequencing was performed on whole blood, taken in connection with sensitization to the hapten diphenylcyclopropenone (DPC). CDR3 protein: CSVESGTGGSGNTIYF. The nucleotide sequence reads as follows: TGCAGCGTTGAATCAGGGACAGGGGGCTCTGGAAACACCATATATTTT.